The sequence of this T cell receptor (beta chain) was determined in a study of blood T cell repertoires in COVID-19. Background on the study: The United States, Italy and Spain were the sources of the acute and convalescent COVID-19 samples. PBMCs, B-cell-depleted T cells, or T cells provided the cDNA or gDNA that made up the material.

The germline V gene has CDR1 SGHAT and CDR2 FQNNGV. CDR3 length: 15 residues. V lost 5 bases, J lost 2 bases, and 8 bases stayed unmatched. Here immunoSEQ multiplex PCR was the method, and the copy in TCRdb shows in-frame clones only, minus some. This sample carries tens of thousands of clones, roughly 86% of them seen once, and the ten largest clones take roughly 8.7%. This chain joins TRBV11-2 and TRBJ2-5, with 7 nucleotides matching TRBD2. The sequence came from a woman older than 75 with acute or convalescent COVID-19. Specimen: peripheral blood. The CDR3, as DNA: TGTGCCAGCAGCCCCCAACTAGCGTCTCAAGAGACCCAGTACTTC. It encodes CASSPQLASQETQYF.